The 5 T cell receptor beta chains below all came from one sample that was sequenced in a study of vaccination and CD4 T cells after COVID-19. Each CDR3 protein gets one entry after TCRdb re-called the PCR reads with MiXCR. Found here are around 28,000 distinct CDR3 sequences, under 65% of them singletons; the top ten hold roughly 5.5%. Time point denoted: late sampling 161 to 241 days after vaccination in three convalescent patients. This specimen consisted of CD4+ T cells from blood, obtained about 7 months after SARS-CoV-2 vaccination. The receptors were sampled from a human donor who had recovered from COVID-19.

This clonotype was recorded only once. This rearrangement joins TRBV27 to TRBJ1-5; a possible D gene is TRBD1 (5 bases). V was shortened by 3 bases and J by 5 bases, with 8 bases between the two germline ends. The CDR3 length is 13 residues. Looked up from germline, CDR1 is MNHEY and CDR2 is SMNVEV (reference sequence). The DNA of the CDR3 is TGTGCCAGCAGTTTTGACAGATATCAGCCCCAGCATTTT. Amino acids: CASSFDRYQPQHF.

This clonotype was detected a few times. The rearrangement uses TRBV10-3 and TRBJ1-1; no firm D call. This CDR3 has 13 amino acids. Germline CDR1 and CDR2: ENHRY and SYGVKD. V was trimmed by 4 bases and J by 5 bases, leaving 11 bases between them. CDR3 DNA sequence: TGTGCCATCAGTGTAACCGTGGGGACTGAAGCTTTCTTT. Residues: CAISVTVGTEAFF.

As to this clonotype: This may arise from a read error, as a much more abundant clone is one base away. V usage is TRBV2 and J usage is TRBJ2-7, with D possibly TRBD1 on 5 matching bases. The V gene lost 10 bases and the J gene lost 4 bases, with 20 bases spanning the gap. This CDR3 has 14 residues. Per the germline V gene, CDR1 is SNHLY and CDR2 is FYNNEI. The CDR3 is CATPLRGRDYEQYF. The CDR3 nucleotides are TGTGCCACCCCCCTCCGCGGCAGGGATTACGAGCAGTACTTC.

V and J are TRBV6-1 and TRBJ1-2; no clear D. The CDR3 totals 13 residues. Germline assignment: CDR1 MNHNS and CDR2 SASEGT. V was clipped by 6 bases and J by 2 bases, with 10 bases between them. For the CDR3, the DNA is TGTGCCAGCAGCGAAACGGAAAACTATGGCTACACCTTC. It yields the protein CASSETENYGYTF.

This chain links TRBV6-2 or TRBV6-3 with TRBJ1-1; D gene uncertain. Trimming removed 6 bases at V and 5 bases at J, with 10 bases between. Germline-derived CDR1 and CDR2 are MNHEY and SVGEGT. The CDR3 contains 12 residues. The CDR3 DNA reads TGTGCCAGCAGGCCGACATCGACTGAAGCTTTCTTT. Protein product: CASRPTSTEAFF.